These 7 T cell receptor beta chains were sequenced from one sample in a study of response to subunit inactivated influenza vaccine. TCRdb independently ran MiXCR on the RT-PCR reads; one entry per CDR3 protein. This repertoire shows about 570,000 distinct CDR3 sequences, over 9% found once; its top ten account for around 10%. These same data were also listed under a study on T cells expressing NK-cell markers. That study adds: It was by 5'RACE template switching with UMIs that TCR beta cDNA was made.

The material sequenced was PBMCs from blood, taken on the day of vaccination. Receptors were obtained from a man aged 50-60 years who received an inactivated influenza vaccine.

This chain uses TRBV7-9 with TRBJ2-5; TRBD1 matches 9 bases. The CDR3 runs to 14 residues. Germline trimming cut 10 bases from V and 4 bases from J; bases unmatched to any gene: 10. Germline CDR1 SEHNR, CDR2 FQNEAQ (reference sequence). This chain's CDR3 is CATLRTGEGETQYF. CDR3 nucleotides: TGTGCCACCTTGAGGACAGGGGAAGGAGAGACCCAGTACTTC.

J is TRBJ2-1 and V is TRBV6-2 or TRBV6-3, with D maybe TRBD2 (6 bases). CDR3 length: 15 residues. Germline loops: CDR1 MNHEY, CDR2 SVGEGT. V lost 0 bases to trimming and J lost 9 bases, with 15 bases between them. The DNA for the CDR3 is TGTGCCAGCAGTTACTCGACGGCGGGACTCGGTGAGCAGTTCTTC. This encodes CASSYSTAGLGEQFF.

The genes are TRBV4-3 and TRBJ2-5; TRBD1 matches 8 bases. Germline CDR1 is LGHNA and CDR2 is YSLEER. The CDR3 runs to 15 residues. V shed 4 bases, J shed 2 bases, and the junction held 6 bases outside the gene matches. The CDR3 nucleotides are TGCGCCAGCAGCCTCTCGACAGGGGCGCAAGAGACCCAGTACTTC. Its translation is CASSLSTGAQETQYF.

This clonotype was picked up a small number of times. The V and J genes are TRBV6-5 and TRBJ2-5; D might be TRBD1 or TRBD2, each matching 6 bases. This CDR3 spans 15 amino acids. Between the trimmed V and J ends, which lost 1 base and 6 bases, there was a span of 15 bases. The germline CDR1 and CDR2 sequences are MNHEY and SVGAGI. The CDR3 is CASSYLTGAPQTQYF. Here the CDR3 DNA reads TGTGCCAGCAGTTACTTAACGGGGGCTCCGCAGACCCAGTACTTC.

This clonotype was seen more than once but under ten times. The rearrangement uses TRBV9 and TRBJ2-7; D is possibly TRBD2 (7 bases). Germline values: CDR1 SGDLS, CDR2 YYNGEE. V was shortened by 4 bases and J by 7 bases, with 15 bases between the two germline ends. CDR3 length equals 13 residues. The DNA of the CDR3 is TGTGCCAGCAGCTTACAGGGCGGGGGTGAGCAGTACTTC. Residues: CASSLQGGGEQYF.

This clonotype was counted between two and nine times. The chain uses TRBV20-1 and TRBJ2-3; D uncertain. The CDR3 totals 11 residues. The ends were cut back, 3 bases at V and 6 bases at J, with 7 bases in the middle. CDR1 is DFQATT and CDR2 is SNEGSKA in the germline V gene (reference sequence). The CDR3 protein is CSASRVDTQYF. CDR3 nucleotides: TGCAGTGCTAGTCGGGTTGATACGCAGTATTTT.

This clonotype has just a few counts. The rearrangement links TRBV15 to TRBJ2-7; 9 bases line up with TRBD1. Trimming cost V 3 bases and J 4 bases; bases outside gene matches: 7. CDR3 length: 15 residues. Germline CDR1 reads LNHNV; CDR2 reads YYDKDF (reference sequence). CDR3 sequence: CATSSAGTGIYEQYF. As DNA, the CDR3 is TGTGCCACCAGCAGTGCCGGGACAGGGATTTACGAGCAGTACTTC. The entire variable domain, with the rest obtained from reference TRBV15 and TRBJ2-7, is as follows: DAMVIQNPRYQVTQFGKPVTLSCSQTLNHNVMYWYQQKSSQAPKLLFHYYDKDFNNEADTPDNFQSRRPNTSFCFLDIRSPGLGDTAMYLCATSSAGTGIYEQYFGPGTRLTVT.